This entry is about one T cell receptor (beta chain). Its antigen remains unknown. Profiling relied on immunoSEQ multiplex PCR, and the TCRdb table lists in-frame clones only, not all of them. Here the sample spans approximately 620,000 clones, around 97% being singletons. This CDR3 is 13 amino acids long. CDR1 SQVTM and CDR2 ANQGSEA come from the germline V gene. Trimming removed 5 bases from V and 5 bases from J, with 13 bases in between. The source of the sample is a study of shared clonotypes between healthy human individuals. Study context: Every donor yielded three CD4 naive, three CD4 memory, two CD8 naive and one CD8 memory plate. Findings of the study overall: The expectation was that sequencing depth would affect clonotype sharing among donors.

Specimen: naive CD4+ T cells sorted from blood. Regarding subset: CD45RA+ positively selected. The clonotype originates from a woman aged 30 to 39 in good health. The chain joins TRBV29-1 to TRBJ2-1, with D unresolved. The CDR3 nucleotides read TGCAGCGTTAGTTTCCAGGTCAACAATGAGCAGTTCTTC. This codes for CSVSFQVNNEQFF.